Below, 8 T cell receptor beta chains from the same sample are listed, as sequenced in a study of T cells after posttransplantation cyclophosphamide listed by TCRdb under 2016. To prepare the library, the immunoSEQ multiplex PCR assay was applied. Drawn from immuneACCESS, this table holds only the in-frame rearrangements with V and J called that TCRdb kept. Clones are partly lost; checked studies trace under half to an unresolved V gene and leave the rest unexplained. For this sample the table reports fewer than 11,000 clones, with no clone seen just once. The ten top clones hold approximately 26% of the sample. The treatment or condition label of this sample denotes: high-dose cyclophosphamide on days +3 and +4 as single-agent GVHD prophylaxis. Busulfan and fludarabine conditioning, a related or unrelated marrow graft, and cyclophosphamide on days +3 and +4 were given to PTCy patients. The sequences come from PBMCs, collected after allogeneic stem cell transplant with posttransplant cyclophosphamide. Receptor source: a female patient in her 40s who received an allogeneic stem cell transplant from a related donor, was CMV-positive, and had no GVHD. After a transplant, some T cells may be of graft donor origin.

This clone was seen repeatedly, ten times or more. V gene TRBV6-1 combines with J gene TRBJ2-3; 12 bases map to TRBD2. Germline assignment: CDR1 MNHNS and CDR2 SASEGT. Losses at the gene ends were 5 bases for V and 4 bases for J; bases not matched to a gene: 1. The CDR3 consists of 14 residues. The CDR3 nucleotides read TGTGCCAGCAGTCTAGCGGGGGGGGCAGATACGCAGTATTTT. Protein sequence: CASSLAGGADTQYF.

This clone was detected ten times or more. The V call is TRBV5-1, the J call TRBJ2-3; possible D gene TRBD2, 6 bases. This CDR3 is built from 17 residues. V was cut by 4 bases and J by 2 bases, with 20 bases left in between. The germline gives CDR1 SGHRS, CDR2 YFSETQ. CDR3 nucleotides: TGCGCCAGCAGCAAGATCGGGGGTGGGACCTACACAGATACGCAGTATTTT. Protein: CASSKIGGGTYTDTQYF.

This chain joins TRBV6-1 and TRBJ2-5, with TRBD2 matching 12 bases. The V gene's germline CDR1 is MNHNS and CDR2 SASEGT. V was pared by 3 bases and J by 2 bases, with 16 bases of the junction left unmatched. The CDR3 runs to 20 residues. CDR3 sequence (DNA): TGTGCCAGCAGTGAGAAACTAGCGGGGGGCCTACCTCGACCGCAAGAGACCCAGTACTTC. As protein: CASSEKLAGGLPRPQETQYF.

This clone was counted a few times. V gene TRBV30 combines with J gene TRBJ2-7, with 7 bases aligning to TRBD1. CDR1 and CDR2 (germline): GTSNPN, SVGIG (reference sequence). The junction had 6 bases not matched to a gene; V was cut back by 4 bases and J by 6 bases. This CDR3 is 12 amino acids long. CDR3 nucleotides: TGTGCCTGGATTAGAGGGGGCAGCGAGCAGTACTTC. This encodes CAWIRGGSEQYF.

This clone ranks as medium-sized. This sequence joins TRBV19 and TRBJ2-1; 14 positions match TRBD2. The CDR3 covers 17 residues. With V trimmed by 6 bases and J by 0 bases, 4 bases remained unmatched. The germline CDR1 and CDR2 sequences are LNHDA and SQIVND (reference sequence). The CDR3 sequence: CASSRTSGGSSYNEQFF. The CDR3 DNA sequence: TGTGCCAGTAGCCGGACTAGCGGGGGGAGCTCCTACAATGAGCAGTTCTTC.

This clone was counted many times. V and J are TRBV20-1 and TRBJ2-1; D ambiguous. The CDR3 totals 11 residues. The V gene's germline CDR1 is DFQATT and CDR2 SNEGSKA (reference sequence). Deletions cut 3 bases from V and 2 bases from J, with 2 bases between. The CDR3 DNA is TGCAGTGCTAGCGCCTACAATGAGCAGTTCTTC. Protein sequence: CSASAYNEQFF.

The sample holds many counts of this clone. This sequence joins TRBV15 and TRBJ2-4, with TRBD1 identical over 7 bases. The CDR3 runs to 17 residues. The V gene end was trimmed by 0 bases and the J gene end by 2 bases; junction bases not matched to a gene: 7. Germline V gene sequence: CDR1 LNHNV, CDR2 YYDKDF (reference sequence). CDR3 sequence (DNA): TGTGCCACCAGCAGAGAAAGACAGGGAGAGACCAAAAACATTCAGTACTTC. Translation gives CATSRERQGETKNIQYF. Drawing the rest from reference TRBV15 and TRBJ2-4, the complete variable domain is DAMVIQNPRYQVTQFGKPVTLSCSQTLNHNVMYWYQQKSSQAPKLLFHYYDKDFNNEADTPDNFQSRRPNTSFCFLDIRSPGLGDTAMYLCATSRERQGETKNIQYFGAGTRLSVL.

This chain connects TRBV11-2 to TRBJ2-7; TRBD1 is a possible D gene (6 bases). V lost 1 base, J lost 6 bases, and 13 bases lay in between. The V gene's germline CDR1 is SGHAT and CDR2 FQNNGV. The CDR3 loop spans 14 amino acids. The CDR3 region has the DNA TGTGCCAGCAGCTTAGTCGTGGGGGCGAGCGAGCAGTACTTC. Its translation: CASSLVVGASEQYF.